Each of the 14 T cell receptor beta chains below was sequenced from the same sample in a study of T cell responses to AZD1222 COVID-19 vaccine. The repertoire was sequenced with immunoSEQ multiplex PCR; TCRdb's copy has only in-frame clones and lacks some. The profile shows approximately 85,000 clones, 86% of them singletons. The sample in question was peripheral blood, obtained on day 0 of AZD1222 vaccination. The origin of the receptors is an adult in good health.

This chain connects TRBV2 to TRBJ1-1; D may be TRBD1 (6 bases). Germline CDR1 is SNHLY and CDR2 is FYNNEI. The CDR3 runs to 11 residues. With 6 bases removed from V and 10 bases from J, the gap between germline ends came to 12 bases. The chain's CDR3 is CASRQGRGAFF. CDR3 in DNA: TGTGCCAGCAGGCAGGGGAGGGGAGCTTTCTTT.

This clone was seen a handful of times. The rearrangement joins TRBV30 to TRBJ2-4; D is undetermined. The germline V gene encodes CDR1 GTSNPN and CDR2 SVGIG (reference sequence). The V and J ends lost 0 bases and 6 bases respectively, with 6 bases between them. The CDR3 consists of 12 residues. The CDR3 sequence is CAWSVQLNIQYF. The CDR3 DNA reads as TGTGCCTGGAGTGTGCAGTTAAACATTCAGTACTTC. Using reference TRBV30 and TRBJ2-4 for the parts outside the CDR3, the full variable domain is SQTIHQWPATLVQPVGSPLSLECTVEGTSNPNLYWYRQAAGRGLQLLFYSVGIGQISSEVPQNLSASRPQDRQFILSSKKLLLSDSGFYLCAWSVQLNIQYFGAGTRLSVL.

The rearrangement links TRBV19 to TRBJ1-5; perhaps TRBD1 as D (5 bases). Germline V gene sequence: CDR1 LNHDA, CDR2 SQIVND (reference sequence). CDR3 length: 14 residues. V lost 5 bases, J lost 1 base, and 9 bases lay in between. The CDR3 bases are TGTGCCAGTAGTGGGGGGGGAAGCAATCAGCCCCAGCATTTT. This codes for CASSGGGSNQPQHF.

The chain is built from TRBV4-3 and TRBJ1-2, with D possibly being TRBD1 (5 bases). Between the trimmed V and J ends, which lost 1 base and 5 bases, there was a span of 17 bases. This CDR3 is built from 16 residues. CDR1 is LGHNA, CDR2 YSLEER, per germline. As DNA, the CDR3 is TGCGCCAGCAGCCAAGGGACATCTCGGCAGGTTTATGGCTACACCTTC. This encodes CASSQGTSRQVYGYTF.

The chain employs TRBV29-1 and TRBJ2-5, with a weak D call TRBD1 (6 bases). V dropped 8 bases and J dropped 4 bases, with 14 bases sitting between them. In germline, CDR1 is SQVTM, CDR2 ANQGSEA. This CDR3 has 12 amino acids. The CDR3 loop is CSFLRDTETQYF. The DNA for the CDR3 is TGCAGCTTCCTCCGGGACACAGAGACCCAGTACTTC. The whole variable domain, filled in from reference TRBV29-1 and TRBJ2-5, reads SAVISQKPSRDICQRGTSLTIQCQVDSQVTMMFWYRQQPGQSLTLIATANQGSEATYESGFVIDKFPISRPNLTFSTLTVSNMSPEDSSIYLCSFLRDTETQYFGPGTRLLVL.

The V and J genes are TRBV27 and TRBJ2-1; maybe TRBD2 (5 bases). Per germline, CDR1 MNHEY and CDR2 SMNVEV (reference sequence). Trimming stripped 3 bases from V and 0 bases from J, with 9 bases between. This CDR3 is built from 15 residues. The CDR3 protein is CASSFRRSSYNEQFF. The CDR3 nucleotides read TGTGCCAGCAGTTTCAGGAGGAGCTCCTACAATGAGCAGTTCTTC.

This clone was seen just once. J is TRBJ1-2 and V is TRBV3-1 (or the pseudogene TRBV3-2), with 10 bases that match TRBD1. The CDR3 totals 14 residues. With V trimmed by 1 base and J by 4 bases, 0 bases remained unmatched. Germline V gene sequence: CDR1 LGHDT, CDR2 YNNKEL (reference sequence). The CDR3, as DNA: TGTGCCAGCAGCCAAGGGACAGGGGGCTATGGCTACACCTTC. Its translation is CASSQGTGGYGYTF.

This clone showed up many times. J is TRBJ1-1 and V is TRBV10-2; TRBD1 is a possible D gene (5 bases). Germline CDR1 and CDR2: WSHSY and SAAADI. Trimming removed 6 bases from V and 0 bases from J, with 14 bases in between. The CDR3 is 15 amino acids. CDR3 region: CASRLAGNLNTEAFF. The CDR3 nucleotides are TGCGCCAGCAGGCTGGCAGGGAACCTGAACACTGAAGCTTTCTTT.

The rearrangement links TRBV25-1 to TRBJ1-4; D is uncertain. The V end was cut by 3 bases, the J end by 7 bases, with 15 bases between. Germline V gene sequence: CDR1 MGHDK, CDR2 SYGVNS. The length of the CDR3 is 15 residues. In nucleotides, the CDR3 is TGTGCCAGCAGTGACCCGGGCGTCGTTGGTGAAAAACTGTTTTTT. This translates into CASSDPGVVGEKLFF.

This CDR3 reads CASSPGERFTGELFF. CDR3 nucleotide sequence: TGTGCCAGCAGCCCCGGAGAGCGGTTCACCGGGGAGCTGTTTTTT. This sequence joins TRBV4-2 and TRBJ2-2; tentative D call: TRBD2 (5 bases). This CDR3 spans 15 amino acids. Trimming shortened V by 4 bases and J by 4 bases, and 13 bases separated the two germline ends. Looked up from germline, CDR1 is LGHNA and CDR2 is YNFKEQ.

The gene calls are TRBV11-2 and TRBJ2-7; 14 nucleotides align to TRBD2. The CDR3 has 16 amino acids. Germline V gene lookup returns CDR1 SGHAT and CDR2 FQNNGV. Germline trimming cut 1 base from V and 7 bases from J; bases unmatched to any gene: 6. CDR3 nucleotide sequence: TGTGCCAGCAGCTTAGGAGGGACTAGCGGGGGACGGGAGCAGTACTTC. It translates to CASSLGGTSGGREQYF.

The CDR3 region has the DNA TGTGCCAGCAGTTACCAGGGGGACTATGGCTACACCTTC. Translation: CASSYQGDYGYTF. The chain is built from TRBV6-5 and TRBJ1-2, with 7 bases identical to TRBD1. Germline CDR1 MNHEY, CDR2 SVGAGI. V lost 2 bases, J lost 3 bases, and 0 bases stayed unmatched. The CDR3 covers 13 residues.

This clone was recorded only once. The J gene is TRBJ1-1, the V gene TRBV7-8; maybe TRBD1 (5 bases). CDR3 size: 15 residues. The ends were cut back, 1 base at V and 2 bases at J, with 11 bases in the middle. Germline lookup yields CDR1 SGHVS and CDR2 FQNEAQ. The CDR3 DNA reads as TGTGCCAGCAGCTTAGAGTCAGGGAGAAACACTGAAGCTTTCTTT. Its translation: CASSLESGRNTEAFF.

This chain links TRBV20-1 with TRBJ2-1; 9 bases align to TRBD1. J lost 0 bases, V lost 3 bases, and 3 bases had no gene match. CDR1 is DFQATT and CDR2 is SNEGSKA in the germline V gene (reference sequence). The length of the CDR3 is 15 residues. This CDR3 is CSASETGGSYNEQFF. The CDR3, as DNA: TGCAGTGCTAGTGAGACAGGGGGCTCCTACAATGAGCAGTTCTTC.